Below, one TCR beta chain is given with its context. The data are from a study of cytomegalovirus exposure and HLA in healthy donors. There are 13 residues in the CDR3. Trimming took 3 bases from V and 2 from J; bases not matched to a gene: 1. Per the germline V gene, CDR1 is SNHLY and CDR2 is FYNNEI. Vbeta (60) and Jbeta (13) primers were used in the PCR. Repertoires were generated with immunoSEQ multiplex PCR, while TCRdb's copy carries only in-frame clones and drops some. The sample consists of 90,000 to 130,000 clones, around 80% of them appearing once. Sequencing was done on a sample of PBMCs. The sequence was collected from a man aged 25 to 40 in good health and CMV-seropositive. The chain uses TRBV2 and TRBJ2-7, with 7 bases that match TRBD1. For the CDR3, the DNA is TGTGCCAGCAGTGAGGGGACAGCCTACGAGCAGTACGTC. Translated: CASSEGTAYEQYV.